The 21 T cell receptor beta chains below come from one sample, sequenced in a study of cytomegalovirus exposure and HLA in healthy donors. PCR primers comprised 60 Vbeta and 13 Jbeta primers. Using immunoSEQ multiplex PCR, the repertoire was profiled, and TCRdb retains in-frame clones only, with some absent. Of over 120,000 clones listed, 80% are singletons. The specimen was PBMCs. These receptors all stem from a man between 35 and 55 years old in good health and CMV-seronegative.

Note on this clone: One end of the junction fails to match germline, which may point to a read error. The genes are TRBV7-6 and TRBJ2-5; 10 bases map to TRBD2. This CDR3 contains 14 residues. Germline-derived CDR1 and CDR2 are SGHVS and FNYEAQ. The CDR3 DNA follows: TGTGCCAGCAGATTAGCGGGGGGCCAAGAGACCCAGTACTTC. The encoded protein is CASRLAGGQETQYF.

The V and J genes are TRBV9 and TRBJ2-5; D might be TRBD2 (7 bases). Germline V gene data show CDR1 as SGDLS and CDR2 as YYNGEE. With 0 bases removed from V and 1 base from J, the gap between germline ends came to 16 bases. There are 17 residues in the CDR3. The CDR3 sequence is CASSVDPRGGAQETQYF. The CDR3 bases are TGTGCCAGCAGCGTAGACCCCAGGGGAGGGGCCCAAGAGACCCAGTACTTC. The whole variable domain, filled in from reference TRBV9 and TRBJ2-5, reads DSGVTQTPKHLITATGQRVTLRCSPRSGDLSVYWYQQSLDQGLQFLIQYYNGEERAKGNILERFSAQQFPDLHSELNLSSLELGDSALYFCASSVDPRGGAQETQYFGPGTRLLVL.

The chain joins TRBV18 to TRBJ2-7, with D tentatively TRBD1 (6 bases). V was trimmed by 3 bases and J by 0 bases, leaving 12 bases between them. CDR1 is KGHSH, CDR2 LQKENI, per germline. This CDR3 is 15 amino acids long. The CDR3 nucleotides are TGTGCCAGCTCACCCCGGACAGAGAGCTCCTACGAGCAGTACTTC. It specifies CASSPRTESSYEQYF.

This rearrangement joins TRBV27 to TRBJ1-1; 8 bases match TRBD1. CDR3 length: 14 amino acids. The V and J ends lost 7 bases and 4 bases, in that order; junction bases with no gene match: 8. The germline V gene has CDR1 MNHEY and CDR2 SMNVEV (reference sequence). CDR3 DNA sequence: TGTGCCAGCAATGGACAGGGAGGGGGCACTGAAGCTTTCTTT. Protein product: CASNGQGGGTEAFF.

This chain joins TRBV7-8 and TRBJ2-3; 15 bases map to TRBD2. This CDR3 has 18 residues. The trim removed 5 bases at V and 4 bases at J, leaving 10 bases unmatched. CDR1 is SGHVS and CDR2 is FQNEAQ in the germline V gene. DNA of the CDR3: TGTGCCAGCAGCCCCGGACTAGCGGGGGGGCCCCCCCCAGATACGCAGTATTTT. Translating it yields CASSPGLAGGPPPDTQYF.

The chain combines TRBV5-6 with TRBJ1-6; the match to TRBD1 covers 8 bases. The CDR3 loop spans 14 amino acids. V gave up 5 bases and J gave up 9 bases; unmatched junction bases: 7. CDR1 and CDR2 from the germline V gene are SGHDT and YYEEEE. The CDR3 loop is CASRPGQGFSPLHF. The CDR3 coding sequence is TGTGCCAGCAGGCCAGGACAGGGATTTTCACCCCTCCACTTT. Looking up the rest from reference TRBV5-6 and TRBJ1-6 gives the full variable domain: DAGVTQSPTHLIKTRGQQVTLRCSPKSGHDTVSWYQQALGQGPQFIFQYYEEEERQRGNFPDRFSGHQFPNYSSELNVNALLLGDSALYLCASRPGQGFSPLHFGNGTRLTVT.

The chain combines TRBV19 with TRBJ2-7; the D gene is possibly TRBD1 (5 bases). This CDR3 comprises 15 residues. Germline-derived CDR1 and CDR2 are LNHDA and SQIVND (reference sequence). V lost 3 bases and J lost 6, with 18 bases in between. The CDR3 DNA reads TGTGCCAGTAGTATTGCCCAGGGTCGCTACTCCGAGCAGTACTTC. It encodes CASSIAQGRYSEQYF.

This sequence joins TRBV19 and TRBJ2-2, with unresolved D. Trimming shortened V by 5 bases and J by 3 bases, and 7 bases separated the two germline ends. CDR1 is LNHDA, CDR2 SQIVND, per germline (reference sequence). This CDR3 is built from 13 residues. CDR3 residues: CASSPLYTGELFF. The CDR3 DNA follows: TGTGCCAGTAGTCCCCTGTACACCGGGGAGCTGTTTTTT.

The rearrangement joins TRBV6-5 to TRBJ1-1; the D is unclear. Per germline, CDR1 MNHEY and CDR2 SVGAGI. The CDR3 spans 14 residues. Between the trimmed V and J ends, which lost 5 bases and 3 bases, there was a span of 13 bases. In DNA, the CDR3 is TGTGCCAGCAGTACAGTTTACGGGGACACTGAAGCTTTCTTT. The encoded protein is CASSTVYGDTEAFF.

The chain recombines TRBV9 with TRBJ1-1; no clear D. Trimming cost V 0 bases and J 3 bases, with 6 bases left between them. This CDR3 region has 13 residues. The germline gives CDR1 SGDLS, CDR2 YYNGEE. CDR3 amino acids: CASSVARDTEAFF. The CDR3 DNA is TGTGCCAGCAGCGTAGCCCGGGACACTGAAGCTTTCTTT.

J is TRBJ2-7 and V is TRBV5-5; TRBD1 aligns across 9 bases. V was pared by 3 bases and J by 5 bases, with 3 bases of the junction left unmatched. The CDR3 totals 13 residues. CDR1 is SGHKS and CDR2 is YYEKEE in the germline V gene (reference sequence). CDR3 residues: CASSWTGANEQYF. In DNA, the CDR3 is TGTGCCAGCAGCTGGACAGGGGCGAACGAGCAGTACTTC.

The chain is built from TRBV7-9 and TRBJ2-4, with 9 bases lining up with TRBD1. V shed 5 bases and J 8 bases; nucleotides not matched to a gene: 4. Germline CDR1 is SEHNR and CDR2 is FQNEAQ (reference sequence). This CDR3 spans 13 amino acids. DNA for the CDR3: TGTGCCAGCAGCCCAGACAGGGGGGACATTCAGTACTTC. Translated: CASSPDRGDIQYF.

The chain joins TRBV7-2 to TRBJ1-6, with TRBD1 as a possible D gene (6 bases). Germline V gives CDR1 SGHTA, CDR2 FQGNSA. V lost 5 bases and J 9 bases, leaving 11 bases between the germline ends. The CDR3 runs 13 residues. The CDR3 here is CASSALQGSPLHF. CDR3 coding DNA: TGTGCCAGCAGCGCACTACAGGGTTCACCCCTCCACTTT.

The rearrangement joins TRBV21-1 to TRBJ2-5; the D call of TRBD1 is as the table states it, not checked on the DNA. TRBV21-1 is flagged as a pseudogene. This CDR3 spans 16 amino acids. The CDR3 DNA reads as TGTGCCAGCAGCAAGTCGGGACAGGGGGACCAAGAGACCCAGTACTTC. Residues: CASSKSGQGDQETQYF.

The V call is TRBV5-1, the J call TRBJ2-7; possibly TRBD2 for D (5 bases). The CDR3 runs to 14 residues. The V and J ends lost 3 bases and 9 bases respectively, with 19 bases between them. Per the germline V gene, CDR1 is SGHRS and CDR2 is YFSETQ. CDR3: CASSSEGPRPRQYF. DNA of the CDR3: TGCGCCAGCAGCTCCGAGGGCCCCCGACCACGGCAGTACTTC.

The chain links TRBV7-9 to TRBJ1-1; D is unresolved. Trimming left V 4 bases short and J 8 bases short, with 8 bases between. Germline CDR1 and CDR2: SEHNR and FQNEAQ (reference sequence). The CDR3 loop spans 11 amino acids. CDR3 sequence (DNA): TGTGCCAGCAGCTACAGCCGCGAAGCTTTCTTT. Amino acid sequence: CASSYSREAFF. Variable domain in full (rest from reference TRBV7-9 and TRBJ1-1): DTGVSQNPRHKITKRGQNVTFRCDPISEHNRLYWYRQTLGQGPEFLTYFQNEAQLEKSRLLSDRFSAERPKGSFSTLEIQRTEQGDSAMYLCASSYSREAFFGQGTRLTVV.

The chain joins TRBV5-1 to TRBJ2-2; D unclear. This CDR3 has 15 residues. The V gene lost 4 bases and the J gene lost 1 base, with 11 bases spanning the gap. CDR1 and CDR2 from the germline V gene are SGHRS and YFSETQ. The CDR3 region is CASSLFRGNTGELFF. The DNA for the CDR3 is TGCGCCAGCAGCCTCTTTCGCGGGAACACCGGGGAGCTGTTTTTT. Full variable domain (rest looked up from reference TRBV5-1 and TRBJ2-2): KAGVTQTPRYLIKTRGQQVTLSCSPISGHRSVSWYQQTPGQGLQFLFEYFSETQRNKGNFPGRFSGRQFSNSRSEMNVSTLELGDSALYLCASSLFRGNTGELFFGEGSRLTVL.

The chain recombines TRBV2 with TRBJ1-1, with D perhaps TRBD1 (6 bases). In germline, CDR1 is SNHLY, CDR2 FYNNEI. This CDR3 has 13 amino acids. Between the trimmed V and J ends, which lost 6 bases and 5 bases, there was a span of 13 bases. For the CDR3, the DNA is TGTGCCAGCAGGCCGGACAGTTTGACTGAAGCTTTCTTT. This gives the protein CASRPDSLTEAFF.

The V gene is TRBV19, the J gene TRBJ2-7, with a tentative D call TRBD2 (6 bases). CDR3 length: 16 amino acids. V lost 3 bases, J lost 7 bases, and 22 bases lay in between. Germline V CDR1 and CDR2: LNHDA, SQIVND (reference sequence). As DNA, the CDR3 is TGTGCCAGTAGTATCTACCGCACAAGTGGCCGGGGGGAGCAGTACTTC. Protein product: CASSIYRTSGRGEQYF.

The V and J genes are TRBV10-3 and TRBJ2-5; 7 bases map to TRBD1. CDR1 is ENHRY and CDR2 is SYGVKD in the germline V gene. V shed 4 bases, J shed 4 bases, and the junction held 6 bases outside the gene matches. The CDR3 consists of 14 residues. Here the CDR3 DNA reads TGTGCCATCAGTGGGGTGGACAGGAGAGAGACCCAGTACTTC. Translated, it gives CAISGVDRRETQYF.

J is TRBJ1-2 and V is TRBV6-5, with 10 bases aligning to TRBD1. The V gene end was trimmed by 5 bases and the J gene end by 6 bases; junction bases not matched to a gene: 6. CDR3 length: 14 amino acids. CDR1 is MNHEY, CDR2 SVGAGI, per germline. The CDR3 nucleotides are TGTGCCAGCAGTCCGGGACAGGGGAGGGATGGCTACACCTTC. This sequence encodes CASSPGQGRDGYTF.